Sequencing of this T cell receptor beta chain was carried out in a study of radiation and T cells in renal cell carcinoma. Across the study: Nephrectomy followed 15 Gy stereotactic body radiation by 4 weeks.

Time point defined: baseline pretreatment blood. The treatment here: 15 Gy SBRT to primary tumor, nephrectomy 4 weeks later. After SBRT, blood was collected at 2 and 4 weeks, plus baseline. The study's findings and limits: From baseline, blood top tumor clonotypes peaked at 2 weeks post-radiation. No pretreatment tumor biopsies were available for baseline clonotypes.

In the case of this clone: Its antigen is undetermined.

Sequencing used immunoSEQ multiplex PCR; TCRdb keeps in-frame clones, though not all of them. Of approximately 120,000 clones listed, around 80% are singletons. The CDR3 contains 14 residues. From germline, CDR1 is MDHEN and CDR2 SYDVKM. Trimming took 1 base from V and 2 from J, leaving 8 bases between them. V gene TRBV28 combines with J gene TRBJ1-1, with D unclear. The sequencing here drew on blood, taken from a patient whose treatment included radiotherapy and nephrectomy. This TCR came from an older woman with renal cell carcinoma. In DNA, the CDR3 is TGTGCCAGCAGTTTATCCCTTGTTAACACTGAAGCTTTCTTT. Encoded protein: CASSLSLVNTEAFF.